Listed below are T cell receptor beta chains from one sample, sequenced in a study of CD8+CD57+ T cells in acquired aplastic anemia. TCRdb re-analysed the reads in MiXCR, keeping a single row per CDR3 protein. The sample contains 200,000 to 250,000 distinct CDR3 sequences, about a third of which appear only once. Sequencing used sorted CD4+, CD8+, or CD8+CD57+ T cells (not recorded which) from PBMCs. The receptors originated from a human donor in good health, serving as a control. Both conserved end residues are part of each CDR3. D genes are given only for firm matches. Rows may omit the clone size; those that give it use once, few, many or a size class.

abundance: -; j_gene: TRBJ2-2; v_gene: TRBV20-1; d_gene: TRBD2; CDR3aa: CSASRGGRANGELFF; CDR3nt: TGCAGTGCTAGTCGTGGAGGGAGGGCGAACGGGGAGCTGTTTTTT
abundance: many; j_gene: TRBJ2-2; v_gene: TRBV19; d_gene: -; CDR3aa: CASSLSPGTGELFF; CDR3nt: TGTGCCAGTAGTCTAAGCCCGGGGACCGGGGAGCTGTTTTTT
abundance: many; j_gene: TRBJ2-7; v_gene: TRBV18; d_gene: TRBD1; CDR3aa: CASSPGQAEQYF; CDR3nt: TGTGCCAGCTCACCGGGACAGGCCGAGCAGTACTTC
abundance: many; j_gene: TRBJ2-6; v_gene: TRBV10-3; d_gene: -; CDR3aa: CAISEGSSGANVLTF; CDR3nt: TGTGCCATCAGTGAAGGAAGCTCTGGGGCCAACGTCCTGACTTTC
abundance: many; j_gene: TRBJ2-7; v_gene: TRBV9; d_gene: TRBD2; CDR3aa: CASSPLLAGWGEQYF; CDR3nt: TGTGCCAGCAGCCCCTTACTAGCGGGATGGGGCGAGCAGTACTTC
abundance: -; j_gene: TRBJ1-2; v_gene: TRBV27; d_gene: -; CDR3aa: CASSSGPGVNYGYTF; CDR3nt: TGTGCCAGCAGTTCTGGGCCCGGAGTTAACTATGGCTACACCTTC
abundance: -; j_gene: TRBJ1-1; v_gene: TRBV12-3/TRBV12-4; d_gene: -; CDR3aa: CASSSGASNTEAFF; CDR3nt: TGTGCCAGCAGTTCCGGGGCCTCGAACACTGAAGCTTTCTTT
abundance: many; j_gene: TRBJ2-1; v_gene: TRBV24-1; d_gene: TRBD2; CDR3aa: CATSESGTRTSNEQFF; CDR3nt: TGTGCCACCAGTGAGTCAGGAACCCGGACTAGCAATGAGCAGTTCTTC
abundance: many; j_gene: TRBJ1-1; v_gene: TRBV19; d_gene: -; CDR3aa: CASSLIENTEAFF; CDR3nt: TGTGCCAGTAGTTTGATAGAGAACACTGAAGCTTTCTTT
abundance: once; j_gene: TRBJ1-2; v_gene: TRBV15; d_gene: -; CDR3aa: CATSSTLDSYGYTF; CDR3nt: TGTGCCACCAGCAGCACCCTGGACAGCTATGGCTACACCTTC
abundance: -; j_gene: TRBJ1-5; v_gene: TRBV5-1; d_gene: -; CDR3aa: CASSWVPSQPQHF; CDR3nt: TGCGCCAGCAGCTGGGTCCCGAGCCAGCCCCAGCATTTT
abundance: -; j_gene: TRBJ2-2; v_gene: TRBV5-4; d_gene: TRBD1; CDR3aa: CASSLDPTGAIGELFF; CDR3nt: TGTGCCAGCAGCTTGGACCCAACAGGGGCCATCGGGGAGCTGTTTTTT
abundance: few; j_gene: TRBJ2-5; v_gene: TRBV3-1; d_gene: -; CDR3aa: CASSQLAQGLETQYF; CDR3nt: TGTGCCAGCAGCCAACTGGCCCAGGGATTAGAGACCCAGTACTTC
abundance: many; j_gene: TRBJ2-7; v_gene: TRBV9; d_gene: -; CDR3aa: CASSFPWGRSYEQYF; CDR3nt: TGTGCCAGCAGCTTCCCGTGGGGGCGCTCCTACGAGCAGTACTTC
abundance: -; j_gene: TRBJ2-7; v_gene: TRBV7-2; d_gene: -; CDR3aa: CASSLDASFGEQYF; CDR3nt: TGTGCCAGCAGCTTAGACGCATCCTTCGGTGAGCAGTACTTC
abundance: -; j_gene: TRBJ1-5; v_gene: TRBV20-1; d_gene: TRBD1; CDR3aa: CSAYGTGRLNQPQHF; CDR3nt: TGCAGTGCCTACGGGACAGGCCGACTTAATCAGCCCCAGCATTTT
abundance: many; j_gene: TRBJ2-3; v_gene: TRBV7-2; d_gene: TRBD2; CDR3aa: CASSWSSGDTDTQYF; CDR3nt: TGTGCCAGCAGCTGGTCTAGCGGAGACACAGATACGCAGTATTTT
abundance: few; j_gene: TRBJ2-2; v_gene: TRBV5-4; d_gene: -; CDR3aa: CASSAGGLAGELFF; CDR3nt: TGTGCCAGCAGCGCAGGGGGACTGGCCGGGGAGCTGTTTTTT